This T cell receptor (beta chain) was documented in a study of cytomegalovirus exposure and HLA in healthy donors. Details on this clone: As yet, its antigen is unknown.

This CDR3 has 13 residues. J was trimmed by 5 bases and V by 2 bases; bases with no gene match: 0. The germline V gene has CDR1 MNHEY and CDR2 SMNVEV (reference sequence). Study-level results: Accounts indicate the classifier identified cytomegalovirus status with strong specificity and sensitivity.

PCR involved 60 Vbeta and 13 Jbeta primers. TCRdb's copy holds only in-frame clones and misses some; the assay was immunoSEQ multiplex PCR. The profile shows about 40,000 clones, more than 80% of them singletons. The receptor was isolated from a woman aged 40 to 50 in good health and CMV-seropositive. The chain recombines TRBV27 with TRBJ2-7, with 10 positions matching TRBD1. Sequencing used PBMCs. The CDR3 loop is CASSLGTGDEQYF. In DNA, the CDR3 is TGTGCCAGCAGTTTAGGGACAGGGGACGAGCAGTACTTC.